This passage covers 5 T cell receptor beta chains from one sample sequenced in a study of control samples from healthy donors and cancer patients. Sequencing used immunoSEQ multiplex PCR; TCRdb keeps in-frame clones, though not all of them. The sample yields approximately 72,000 clones, about 89% seen once. The sample was blood. The receptor set was obtained from a man in his forties or fifties in good health.

J is TRBJ1-1 and V is TRBV24-1; D perhaps matches TRBD1 (6 bases). V dropped 3 bases and J dropped 11 bases, with 21 bases sitting between them. The CDR3 contains 15 residues. CDR1 is KGHDR, CDR2 SFDVKD, per germline. The DNA for the CDR3 is TGTGCCACCAGTGATCCATCGACATCGACAGGCGTCGCTTTCTTT. Protein product: CATSDPSTSTGVAFF.

J is TRBJ2-7 and V is TRBV6-2 or TRBV6-3, with 9 bases that match TRBD2. Germline V gene data show CDR1 as MNHEY and CDR2 as SVGEGT. Unmatched junction bases numbered 4, after V lost 0 bases and J lost 7 bases. The CDR3 is 14 residues long. The CDR3 sequence: CASSYSPSGVEQYF. The CDR3 DNA follows: TGTGCCAGCAGTTACTCCCCTAGCGGGGTTGAGCAGTACTTC.

The chain combines TRBV24-1 with TRBJ1-1; D is perhaps TRBD1 (5 bases). The V end was cut by 7 bases, the J end by 3 bases, with 14 bases between. Germline CDR1 reads KGHDR; CDR2 reads SFDVKD. The CDR3 length is 14 residues. Written as DNA, the CDR3 is TGTGCCACCAGCGGGGGACCCCTTTACACTGAAGCTTTCTTT. The encoded protein is CATSGGPLYTEAFF.

The count of this clone is one. J is TRBJ1-2 and V is TRBV6-2 or TRBV6-3; D is ambiguous. This CDR3 is 11 amino acids long. The germline V gene encodes CDR1 MNHEY and CDR2 SVGEGT. V lost 6 bases, J lost 1 base, and 3 bases lay in between. This CDR3 reads CASSRNYGYTF. The CDR3 coding sequence is TGTGCCAGCAGCCGTAACTATGGCTACACCTTC.

A few counts support this clone. The rearrangement joins TRBV24-1 to TRBJ1-2, with 8 bases matching TRBD1. The CDR3 is 16 residues long. Germline V gene data show CDR1 as KGHDR and CDR2 as SFDVKD. The V gene end was trimmed by 7 bases and the J gene end by 3 bases; junction bases not matched to a gene: 12. The CDR3 coding sequence is TGTGCCACCAGCGCTACCCCTGGACAGGGAGACTATGGCTACACCTTC. This encodes CATSATPGQGDYGYTF.